The rows below give T cell receptor beta chains drawn from one sample of a study of CD8 T cells in Susac syndrome. TCRdb re-called the immunoSEQ multiplex PCR reads with MiXCR, one entry per CDR3 protein. The sample has more than 150,000 distinct CDR3 sequences, around 90% seen once; the top ten hold roughly 0.08%. The specimen was CD4+ T cells from PBMCs. All receptors come from a human donor in good health. The CDR3 runs from the conserved cysteine through the conserved F or W. A D gene is named only where the DNA matches it firmly. Some rows mark clone size as missing; the rest say once, few, many or name a class of expanded clone.

clone_size: NA
v_call: TRBV11-2
j_call: TRBJ2-1
d_call: NA
cdr3_aa: CASVRGEQFF
cdr3_nt: TGTGCCAGCGTACGGGGTGAGCAGTTCTTC

clone_size: NA
v_call: TRBV27
j_call: TRBJ1-3
d_call: TRBD1
cdr3_aa: CASSKTGYFGNTIYF
cdr3_nt: TGTGCCAGCAGTAAGACAGGGTATTTCGGAAACACCATATATTTT

clone_size: NA
v_call: TRBV28
j_call: TRBJ2-1
d_call: TRBD1
cdr3_aa: CASTWGQGYEQFF
cdr3_nt: TGTGCCAGCACCTGGGGACAGGGGTATGAGCAGTTCTTC

clone_size: NA
v_call: TRBV9
j_call: TRBJ2-5
d_call: TRBD1
cdr3_aa: CASSARDRLSAQYF
cdr3_nt: TGTGCCAGCAGCGCCCGGGACAGGCTTTCGGCCCAGTACTTC

clone_size: NA
v_call: TRBV7-3
j_call: TRBJ2-5
d_call: NA
cdr3_aa: CASSLGPLSETQYF
cdr3_nt: TGTGCCAGCAGCTTAGGCCCCCTCTCAGAGACCCAGTACTTC

clone_size: NA
v_call: TRBV2
j_call: TRBJ2-1
d_call: TRBD1
cdr3_aa: CASSLQDRVSNEQFF
cdr3_nt: TGTGCCAGCAGCTTACAGGACAGGGTAAGCAATGAGCAGTTCTTC

clone_size: NA
v_call: TRBV3-1
j_call: TRBJ1-6
d_call: NA
cdr3_aa: CASSHPGGNNSPLHF
cdr3_nt: TGTGCCAGCAGCCATCCCGGGGGAAATAATTCACCCCTCCACTTT

clone_size: NA
v_call: TRBV6-2/TRBV6-3
j_call: TRBJ1-2
d_call: NA
cdr3_aa: CASREIPLNYGYTF
cdr3_nt: TGTGCCAGCAGAGAAATCCCGTTGAACTATGGCTACACCTTC

clone_size: NA
v_call: TRBV6-2/TRBV6-3
j_call: TRBJ2-3
d_call: TRBD2
cdr3_aa: CASSTREWLAGGTSTDTQYF
cdr3_nt: TGTGCCAGCAGCACCCGGGAGTGGCTAGCGGGGGGCACTAGCACAGATACGCAGTATTTT

clone_size: few
v_call: TRBV20-1
j_call: TRBJ1-1
d_call: NA
cdr3_aa: CSARSGTVNTEAFF
cdr3_nt: TGCAGTGCTCGCTCCGGGACGGTGAACACTGAAGCTTTCTTT

clone_size: NA
v_call: TRBV29-1
j_call: TRBJ2-1
d_call: TRBD2
cdr3_aa: CSVKGGSGTNEQFF
cdr3_nt: TGCAGCGTTAAAGGGGGTAGCGGGACCAATGAGCAGTTCTTC

clone_size: NA
v_call: TRBV10-1
j_call: TRBJ2-7
d_call: NA
cdr3_aa: CASSDSTGGGYEQYF
cdr3_nt: TGCGCCAGCAGTGATTCGACAGGCGGCGGGTACGAGCAGTACTTC

clone_size: NA
v_call: TRBV7-9
j_call: TRBJ1-2
d_call: NA
cdr3_aa: CASSFSSSGGYTF
cdr3_nt: TGTGCCAGCAGCTTCAGTTCATCGGGGGGCTACACCTTC

clone_size: NA
v_call: TRBV4-3
j_call: TRBJ1-2
d_call: NA
cdr3_aa: CASSQEQGSGYTF
cdr3_nt: TGCGCCAGCAGCCAAGAACAGGGCTCCGGCTACACCTTC

clone_size: NA
v_call: TRBV6-5
j_call: TRBJ2-3
d_call: NA
cdr3_aa: CASSPTSDTQYF
cdr3_nt: TGTGCCAGCAGTCCGACTAGTGACACGCAGTATTTT

clone_size: NA
v_call: TRBV5-1
j_call: TRBJ2-2
d_call: NA
cdr3_aa: CASSLRTATTGELFF
cdr3_nt: TGCGCCAGCAGCTTGAGGACCGCGACGACCGGGGAGCTGTTTTTT

clone_size: NA
v_call: TRBV19
j_call: TRBJ1-2
d_call: NA
cdr3_aa: CASNEGGRMGYTF
cdr3_nt: TGTGCCAGTAATGAGGGCGGACGGATGGGCTACACCTTC

clone_size: NA
v_call: TRBV7-2
j_call: TRBJ2-7
d_call: NA
cdr3_aa: CASSLAPGHMYEQYF
cdr3_nt: TGTGCCAGCAGCTTAGCGCCAGGGCATATGTACGAGCAGTACTTC

clone_size: NA
v_call: TRBV6-5
j_call: TRBJ1-6
d_call: TRBD1
cdr3_aa: CASSYPSGTGPVNSPLHF
cdr3_nt: TGTGCCAGCAGTTACCCATCCGGGACAGGGCCGGTTAATTCACCCCTCCACTTT

clone_size: NA
v_call: TRBV3-1
j_call: TRBJ1-1
d_call: TRBD1
cdr3_aa: CASSQGTGQGGKGFF
cdr3_nt: TGTGCCAGCAGCCAAGGAACGGGACAGGGGGGGAAAGGTTTCTTT

clone_size: NA
v_call: TRBV30
j_call: TRBJ2-3
d_call: NA
cdr3_aa: CAWNGGEDTQYF
cdr3_nt: TGTGCCTGGAATGGGGGTGAAGATACGCAGTATTTT

clone_size: NA
v_call: TRBV7-3
j_call: TRBJ1-4
d_call: NA
cdr3_aa: CASSLTTRQSGEKLFF
cdr3_nt: TGTGCCAGCAGCTTAACAACTCGACAGAGCGGTGAAAAACTGTTTTTT

clone_size: NA
v_call: TRBV7-2
j_call: TRBJ1-1
d_call: NA
cdr3_aa: CASSLLFQGLMNTEAFF
cdr3_nt: TGTGCCAGCAGCTTATTGTTTCAAGGTCTCATGAACACTGAAGCTTTCTTT

clone_size: NA
v_call: TRBV19
j_call: TRBJ1-1
d_call: TRBD1
cdr3_aa: CASSTDRGTEAFF
cdr3_nt: TGTGCCAGTAGTACGGACAGGGGCACGGAAGCTTTCTTT

clone_size: NA
v_call: TRBV6-5
j_call: TRBJ1-3
d_call: TRBD1
cdr3_aa: CASSYSRDRIHSGNTIYF
cdr3_nt: TGTGCCAGCAGTTACTCCCGGGACAGGATTCACTCTGGAAACACCATATATTTT

clone_size: NA
v_call: TRBV7-2
j_call: TRBJ1-2
d_call: NA
cdr3_aa: CASSPHTGMNYGYTF
cdr3_nt: TGTGCCAGCAGCCCCCACACAGGGATGAACTATGGCTACACCTTC

clone_size: NA
v_call: TRBV20-1
j_call: TRBJ2-3
d_call: TRBD2
cdr3_aa: CSARSGVGTDTQYF
cdr3_nt: TGCAGTGCTAGAAGCGGGGTAGGCACAGATACGCAGTATTTT

clone_size: NA
v_call: TRBV12-3/TRBV12-4
j_call: TRBJ1-1
d_call: NA
cdr3_aa: CASISIAGTEAFF
cdr3_nt: TGTGCCAGCATTAGCATCGCGGGAACTGAAGCTTTCTTT